This T cell receptor (beta chain) was documented in a study of T cell responses to AZD1222 COVID-19 vaccine. The V end lost 3 bases, the J end lost 2 bases, and 8 bases lay between the germline ends. The CDR3 is made up of 13 amino acids. Germline lookup yields CDR1 KGHSH and CDR2 LQKENI. Libraries were prepared by immunoSEQ multiplex PCR; TCRdb keeps only in-frame clonotypes and omits some of them. Altogether around 84,000 clones are present, 80% to 90% being singletons, with the ten largest covering more than 9%. As for this clone: Its antigen is not identified.

The study's findings and limits: Clonal diversity may have been underestimated in mostly white British donors.

The sample here was peripheral blood, taken 28 days after the second AZD1222 dose. The chain links TRBV18 to TRBJ2-7; D is unresolved. The clonotype was recovered from an adult who received the AZD1222 COVID-19 vaccine. The CDR3 nucleotides are TGTGCCAGCTCACCTTCGGCAGCCTACGAGCAGTACTTC. Protein sequence: CASSPSAAYEQYF.